The entry below gives a single T cell receptor (beta chain) sequence along with its context. This entry is derived from a study of blood T cell repertoires in COVID-19. Germline V gene data show CDR1 as MNHEY and CDR2 as SVGAGI. The V gene end was trimmed by 8 bases and the J gene end by 10 bases; junction bases not matched to a gene: 9. This CDR3 region has 15 residues. Data came from immunoSEQ multiplex PCR; TCRdb stores just in-frame clones and leaves some out. This table has some 170,000 clones, over 70% appearing once. The rearrangement uses TRBV6-5 and TRBJ1-6; 12 bases match TRBD1. Sequencing was carried out using peripheral blood. This clonotype originated in a woman older than 75 with active or convalescent COVID-19. Written as DNA, the CDR3 is TGTGCCAGCCACCCGGGACAGGGGGCTATGTCACCCCTCCACTTT. Its translation is CASHPGQGAMSPLHF.